A selection of T cell receptor beta chains follows, all from one sample in a study of T-cell reconstitution after alpha-beta-depleted transplantation in children. TCRdb re-derived calls from the PCR reads in MiXCR, one entry per CDR3 protein. Here the sample spans a few hundred thousand distinct CDR3 sequences, about a quarter being singletons. Sequences were derived from PBMCs, sampled before TCRalphabeta/CD19-depleted stem cell transplant. The origin of the receptors is a boy less than two years old with Wiskott-Aldrich syndrome, due to receive a stem cell transplant. Each CDR3 is given without its conserved first and last residue. The D gene is left open where the match is weak. Expanded clones get a size class; other rows say once, few or many, or leave the size out.

>TRBV12-3/TRBV12-4|TRBJ1-2|few|.
AVQPRGVYGYT
>TRBV5-1|TRBJ2-7|many|.
ASSLAGQGYEQY
>TRBV20-1|TRBJ2-1|few|TRBD2
SASGGGSRNEQF
>TRBV13|TRBJ2-7|.|.
ASSLARGNEQY
>TRBV14|TRBJ2-7|.|TRBD2
ASSHKQKLAGAYEQY
>TRBV5-1|TRBJ2-3|many|TRBD1
ASSPDRADTQY
>TRBV20-1|TRBJ2-5|few|TRBD2
SAGVAGAGDRETQY
>TRBV5-1|TRBJ2-1|.|.
ASSPGSRLYNEQF
>TRBV5-1|TRBJ1-1|.|TRBD1
TSSPQGGNTEAF
>TRBV4-1|TRBJ2-1|.|.
ASSQGRSTQF
>TRBV20-1|TRBJ2-1|.|TRBD2
SAHSGRALINEQF
>TRBV13|TRBJ2-5|.|TRBD1
ASSFGATGGKETQY
>TRBV5-1|TRBJ2-5|few|TRBD2
ASERGLAGGSMETQY
>TRBV18|TRBJ2-7|.|.
ASSPRGATYEQY